A single T cell receptor (beta chain) is shown here with its context. This sample is part of a study of OX40 agonist ivuxolimab in advanced cancers. Some clones are missing from TCRdb's copy, which holds only in-frame ones; the method was immunoSEQ multiplex PCR. The sample lists some 28,000 clones; about 86% were seen once. Germline lookup yields CDR1 MNHEY and CDR2 SMNVEV (reference sequence). The CDR3 extends over 14 amino acids. V was cut by 6 bases and J by 5 bases, with 16 bases left in between. Sequences were derived from CD4+ or CD8+ T cells sorted from blood, sampled in a trial of the OX40 agonist ivuxolimab. The rearrangement links TRBV27 to TRBJ2-5; D may correspond to TRBD1 or TRBD2 (7 bases each). This clonotype was obtained from an adult with an advanced solid tumor such as melanoma, head and neck, liver or kidney cancer. The CDR3 bases are TGTGCCAGCAGCGAGACAGGGAGGGGGGAGACCCAGTACTTC. It yields the protein CASSETGRGETQYF.